The sequence of this T cell receptor beta chain was determined in a study of shared T cell receptors in the human thymus. TCRdb's copy holds only in-frame clones and misses some; the assay was immunoSEQ multiplex PCR. The profile shows about 380,000 clones, roughly 94% of them singletons. Germline-derived CDR1 and CDR2 are MNHEY and SVGAGI. Trimming took 7 bases from V and 0 from J, leaving 12 bases between them. The CDR3 length is 14 residues. The rearrangement joins TRBV6-5 to TRBJ2-5; D not certain. The source of this sequence is a human donor. The sequencing sample was made of thymocytes. CDR3 region: CASKTEWDQETQYF. CDR3 nucleotide sequence: TGTGCCAGCAAGACGGAATGGGACCAAGAGACCCAGTACTTC.